This T cell receptor beta chain is drawn from a study of OX40 agonist ivuxolimab in advanced cancers. Assay: immunoSEQ multiplex PCR; the TCRdb copy retains only in-frame clones and omits some. Of under 90,000 clones listed, approximately 80% are singletons. V was trimmed by 3 bases and J by 4 bases, leaving 28 bases between them. Germline CDR1 is SGHVS and CDR2 is FNYEAQ. CDR3 length equals 19 residues. This clonotype originated in an adult with an advanced solid tumor such as melanoma, head and neck, liver or kidney cancer. The chain uses TRBV7-6 and TRBJ2-7, with D tentatively TRBD1 (6 bases). The sequencing here drew on CD4+ or CD8+ T cells sorted from blood, taken in a trial of the OX40 agonist ivuxolimab. CDR3 DNA sequence: TGTGCCAGCAGCTTCTCGCGGACACTATCAGGGGTGACCCCTTACGAGCAGTACTTC. This translates into CASSFSRTLSGVTPYEQYF.